The T cell receptor beta chain described here comes from a study of OX40 agonist ivuxolimab in advanced cancers. This table comes from immunoSEQ multiplex PCR, and its TCRdb copy is limited to in-frame clones, with some not included. The sample includes approximately 50,000 clones, 85% to 90% of them seen just once. This CDR3 has 14 amino acids. Germline V gives CDR1 WNHNN, CDR2 SYGVQD (reference sequence). Sequencing was performed on CD4+ or CD8+ T cells sorted from blood, taken in a trial of the OX40 agonist ivuxolimab. The V gene is TRBV10-1, the J gene TRBJ2-5, with D possibly being TRBD1 (5 bases). The DNA matches TRBJ2-7 better at its end, which makes the J call doubtful. This TCR derives from an adult with an advanced solid tumor such as melanoma, head and neck, liver or kidney cancer. The CDR3 DNA reads TGCGCCAGCAGTGAGAATGATAGGGGATACGAGCAGTACTTC. Translating gives CASSENDRGYEQYF.